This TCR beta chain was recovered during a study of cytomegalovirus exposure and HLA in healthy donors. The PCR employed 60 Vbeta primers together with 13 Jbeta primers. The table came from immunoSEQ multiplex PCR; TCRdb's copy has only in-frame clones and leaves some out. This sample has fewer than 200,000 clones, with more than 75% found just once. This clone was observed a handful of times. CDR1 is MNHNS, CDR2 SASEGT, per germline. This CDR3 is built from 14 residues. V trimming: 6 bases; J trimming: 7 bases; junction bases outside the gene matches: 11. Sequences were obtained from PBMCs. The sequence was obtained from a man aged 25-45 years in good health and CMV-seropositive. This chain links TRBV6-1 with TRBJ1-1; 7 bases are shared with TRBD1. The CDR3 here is CASSLTGAPDEAFF. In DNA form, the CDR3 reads TGTGCCAGCAGCCTTACAGGGGCGCCAGATGAAGCTTTCTTT.